The following is a T cell receptor (beta chain) sequence with its context. The antigen it recognizes is unknown. It has no much larger one-base neighbor in the sample; base qualities were not kept. These data come from a study of Ad26.COV2.S vaccination and SARS-CoV-2 variants (dated by TCRdb to 2020 to 2022). Study-wide context: Vaccine-arm donors came from COV1001, a multicentre, randomized, double-blind, placebo-controlled phase I-IIa trial of Ad26.COV2.S in healthy adults. Ad26.COV2.S was administered intramuscularly at 5 x 10^10 or 1 x 10^11 viral particles, either as a single shot or as two shots given 56 days apart. TCRbeta repertoire sequencing served as the tool for gauging how specific and how broad the SARS-CoV-2-reactive T cell receptors were following Ad26.COV2.S vaccination. The TCR-sequenced set comprised around 30 samples: around 20 Ad26.COV2.S vaccine recipients, 5 placebo recipients and 8 SARS-CoV-2 convalescent individuals. Trial participants were randomized into five groups of five, in which low-dose or high-dose Ad26.COV2.S was given once or twice, or placebo was given on both occasions. Investigators did not know the trial group allocation while performing experiments and assessing outcomes. The investigation overall reported the following: Vaccine and placebo recipients had similar non-spike TCR breadth, a finding consistent with the vaccine containing only spike. The authors noted that the TCR breadth and depth analyses may have underestimated total T cell responses. Ad26.COV2.S recipients had higher spike-specific TCR breadth than placebo recipients (P = 0.0014). The study lacked the statistical power to compare responses across vaccine doses or regimens. Substantial breadth of spike-specific CD8+ and CD4+ T cell responses was reported after vaccination.

Read against the paper, the sample's treatment or condition label means: about 20 received Ad26.COV2.S at low or high dose, single or two shots; several received placebo; per-sample allocation not given. Repertoires of vaccine and placebo recipients were sequenced from samples taken on day 63 after the first injection. In Cohort 1b, 25 adults aged 18-55 years were enrolled at a single site in Boston, USA, between 29 July and 7 August 2020. Ad26.COV2.S was a replication-incompetent adenovirus type 26 vector that expressed a prefusion-stabilized SARS-CoV-2 spike protein derived from the original Wuhan strain. Sequences LGHNA (CDR1) and YSLEER (CDR2) are obtained from the germline V gene. The CDR3 spans 15 residues, from the cysteine through the phenylalanine. The only DNA kept is the CDR3, 45 bases in frame from the first base. V was cut back by 0 bases and J by 4 bases, leaving a gap of 12 bases between them.

The immunoSEQ Assay was the method used to sequence TCRbeta CDR3 regions. After extraction, genomic DNA underwent amplification by bias-controlled multiplex PCR, followed by high-throughput sequencing. Regarding the original processing steps: To quantify the absolute abundance of each unique TCRbeta CDR3 region, sequences were collapsed and filtered. T cell fraction was estimated by normalizing TCRbeta template counts to usable DNA, with usable DNA measured through amplification of reference genes found in all nucleated cells. Repertoire TCRs were annotated as SARS-CoV-2-specific by exact matching of V gene, CDR3 amino acid sequence and J gene to a known reactive TCR set. The reference SARS-CoV-2 TCR set was derived from MIRA and filtered for enrichment in COVID-19-positive ImmuneCODE repertoires, a step that removed public or cross-reactive TCRs. Using the MIRA antigens, annotated TCRs were further analysed by specific ORF or by position within an ORF. Depth was the summed frequency of annotated unique rearrangements, while breadth was defined as annotated unique rearrangements over total unique productive rearrangements. Two-sided Wilcoxon rank-sum tests were used to compare TCR breadth between groups. What TCRdb holds here is the immuneACCESS table cut down to in-frame rearrangements. Part of the clones is not present; checked against another copy, under half of the missing clones reflect an unresolved V gene, and the others are unexplained. For V, J and clone size, that table is used; D and trimming come from the DNA. In this sample the table shows 450,000 to 550,000 clones, roughly nine tenths of which occur a single time. Approximately 2.5% of the sample lies in the top ten.

Sequencing was performed on peripheral blood, taken in a trial of Ad26.COV2.S vaccine versus placebo. The chain employs TRBV4-3 and TRBJ1-1; matching of 5 bases hints at TRBD1 as the D gene. The TCR originated in a person aged 18-60 years who received the Ad26.COV2.S COVID-19 vaccine or a placebo. The CDR3 here reads CASSQDPGVSTEAFF. The DNA reads as follows: TGCGCCAGCAGCCAAGATCCGGGGGTGAGCACTGAAGCTTTCTTT.